Below, one T cell receptor (beta chain) is given with its context. Its antigen remains unidentified. TCRdb keeps only in-frame clones here, not all; method: immunoSEQ multiplex PCR. The table includes 110,000 or so clones, about 92% detected once. This specimen comes from a study of siplizumab effects on memory and regulatory T cells. Study conclusions and caveats: Naive T cells seemed more diverse than memory cells and seemed major alloresponse contributors. Alloreactive CD4+ clones that could be mapped were on average around 70% Treg-derived with siplizumab, against approximately 30% in controls.

The sequenced material came from Tregs sorted from blood. This TCR was sampled from a human donor in good health.

In nucleotides, the CDR3 is TGTGCCTGGCGCCGGAGCTCCTATAATTCACCCCTCCACTTT. Its translation: CAWRRSSYNSPLHF. The chain couples TRBV30 to TRBJ1-6; no reliable D call. V dropped 5 bases and J dropped 0 bases, with 8 bases sitting between them. The CDR3 spans 14 residues. Germline CDR1 is GTSNPN and CDR2 is SVGIG (reference sequence).